This T cell receptor beta chain was captured by sequencing in a study of T cells after yellow fever vaccination. CDR3 length equals 14 residues. With 1 base clipped from V and 4 bases from J, the junction kept 4 bases outside the gene matches. This clonotype was counted only a few times. TCRdb re-called the 5' RACE reads through MiXCR, storing one row per CDR3 protein. The profile covers about 220,000 distinct CDR3 sequences, with more than 3% appearing a single time and under 3.5% taken by the ten largest. V and J are TRBV12-3 or TRBV12-4 and TRBJ2-7; 7 nucleotides line up with TRBD1. Sequencing was performed on CD4+ T cells sorted from PBMCs, taken 10 days after the yellow fever booster vaccination. The source is a young man who received the YFV17D yellow fever vaccine. CDR3 nucleotides: TGTGCCAGCAGTTTAGAGGGGGCGTCATACGAGCAGTACTTC. Encoded protein: CASSLEGASYEQYF.